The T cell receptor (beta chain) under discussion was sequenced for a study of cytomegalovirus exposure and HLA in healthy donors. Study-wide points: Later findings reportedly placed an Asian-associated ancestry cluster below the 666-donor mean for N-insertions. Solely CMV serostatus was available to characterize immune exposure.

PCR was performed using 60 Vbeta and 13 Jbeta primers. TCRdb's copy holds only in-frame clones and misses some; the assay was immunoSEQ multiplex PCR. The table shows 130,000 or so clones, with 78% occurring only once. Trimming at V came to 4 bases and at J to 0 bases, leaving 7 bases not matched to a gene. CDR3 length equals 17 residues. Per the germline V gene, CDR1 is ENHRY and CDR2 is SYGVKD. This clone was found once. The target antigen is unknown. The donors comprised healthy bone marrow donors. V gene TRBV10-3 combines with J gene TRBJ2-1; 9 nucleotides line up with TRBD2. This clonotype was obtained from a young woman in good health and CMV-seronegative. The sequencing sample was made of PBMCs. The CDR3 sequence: CAISARTSASSYNEQFF. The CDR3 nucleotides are TGTGCCATCAGTGCTAGGACTAGCGCTAGCTCCTACAATGAGCAGTTCTTC.